The 20 T cell receptor beta chains given below trace back to one sample, sequenced in a study of T cells after yellow fever vaccination. TCRdb called the 5' RACE reads again in MiXCR, with one record for every CDR3 protein. The sample gives more than 95,000 distinct CDR3 sequences, nearly 15% of which show up once; roughly 41% is in the top ten. The source material was CD8+ T cells sorted from PBMCs, sampled 5 days after the yellow fever booster vaccination. These receptors were collected from a man aged 18 to 30 who received the YFV17D yellow fever vaccine.

This clonotype came up a few times. This chain joins TRBV15 and TRBJ2-5, with 9 bases matching TRBD1. Germline V gene lookup returns CDR1 LNHNV and CDR2 YYDKDF (reference sequence). The CDR3 has 17 residues. Trimming removed 0 bases from V and 3 bases from J; junction bases left unmatched: 8. This CDR3 reads CATSREAPRTGEETQYF. In DNA, the CDR3 is TGTGCCACCAGCAGAGAGGCCCCTCGGACAGGGGAAGAGACCCAGTACTTC. Variable domain in full (rest from reference TRBV15 and TRBJ2-5): DAMVIQNPRYQVTQFGKPVTLSCSQTLNHNVMYWYQQKSSQAPKLLFHYYDKDFNNEADTPDNFQSRRPNTSFCFLDIRSPGLGDTAMYLCATSREAPRTGEETQYFGPGTRLLVL.

The chain uses TRBV20-1 and TRBJ1-1; D is possibly TRBD1 (6 bases). CDR3 length equals 14 residues. Germline values: CDR1 DFQATT, CDR2 SNEGSKA (reference sequence). The V and J ends lost 1 base and 5 bases respectively, with 14 bases between them. CDR3 protein: CSARAPHRVTEAFF. For the CDR3, the DNA is TGCAGTGCTAGAGCCCCCCACAGGGTGACTGAAGCTTTCTTT.

The J gene is TRBJ2-1, the V gene TRBV11-2; D is perhaps TRBD1 (6 bases). Germline V gives CDR1 SGHAT, CDR2 FQNNGV. Between the trimmed V and J ends, which lost 0 bases and 2 bases, there was a span of 17 bases. The CDR3 spans 18 residues. CDR3 residues: CASSLDNLPTGPYNEQFF. Written as DNA, the CDR3 is TGTGCCAGCAGCTTAGATAATCTTCCGACAGGACCCTACAATGAGCAGTTCTTC. Variable domain in full (rest from reference TRBV11-2 and TRBJ2-1): EAGVAQSPRYKIIEKRQSVAFWCNPISGHATLYWYQQILGQGPKLLIQFQNNGVVDDSQLPKDRFSAERLKGVDSTLKIQPAKLEDSAVYLCASSLDNLPTGPYNEQFFGPGTRLTVL.

This clonotype was seen more than once but under ten times. The chain recombines TRBV4-1 with TRBJ2-2, with D possibly matching TRBD2 (5 bases). From germline, CDR1 is MGHRA and CDR2 YSYEKL. V lost 0 bases to trimming and J lost 10 bases, with 15 bases between them. This CDR3 is 15 amino acids long. The DNA of the CDR3 is TGCGCCAGCAGCCAAGATCGGAGGCCCGGTGCGGAGCTGTTTTTT. The encoded protein is CASSQDRRPGAELFF.

There are a few counts of this clonotype. The chain has TRBV6-6 and TRBJ2-7; 9 nucleotides line up with TRBD2. CDR3 length: 13 residues. Trimming took 5 bases from V and 4 from J; bases not matched to a gene: 3. Germline assignment: CDR1 MNHNY and CDR2 SVGAGI (reference sequence). DNA for the CDR3: TGTGCCAGCAGTCCGACTAGCGGATACGAGCAGTACTTC. This gives the protein CASSPTSGYEQYF.

This clonotype showed up just a few times. The chain joins TRBV11-2 to TRBJ2-5, with D possibly TRBD2 on 5 matching bases. Deletions cut 3 bases from V and 4 bases from J, with 12 bases between. CDR1 SGHAT and CDR2 FQNNGV come from the germline V gene. This CDR3 comprises 14 residues. The CDR3 loop reads CASSFSIEGETQYF. The CDR3 region has the DNA TGTGCCAGCAGCTTCTCGATTGAGGGAGAGACCCAGTACTTC.

This sequence joins TRBV4-3 and TRBJ2-1; D may be TRBD1 (6 bases). With 1 base removed from V and 10 bases from J, the gap between germline ends came to 17 bases. Germline CDR1 is LGHNA and CDR2 is YSLEER. The CDR3 consists of 15 residues. The CDR3: CASSQVSGALREQFF. CDR3 sequence (DNA): TGCGCCAGCAGCCAAGTGTCAGGGGCGCTTCGGGAGCAGTTCTTC.

The chain is built from TRBV7-2 and TRBJ2-7, with 10 positions matching TRBD2. Germline CDR1 SGHTA, CDR2 FQGNSA. The J segment lost 5 bases and the V segment lost 5 bases, leaving 12 bases of the junction unmatched. CDR3 length equals 16 residues. CDR3 region: CASSALAGGWDHEQYF. The CDR3 DNA is TGTGCCAGCAGCGCCTTAGCGGGGGGATGGGACCACGAGCAGTACTTC.

This chain connects TRBV30 to TRBJ2-3, with TRBD1 matching over 8 bases. Germline V CDR1 and CDR2: GTSNPN, SVGIG (reference sequence). V lost 8 bases, J lost 3 bases, and 10 bases stayed unmatched. The CDR3 sequence is 14 residues long. Here the CDR3 DNA reads TGTGCCGGACACAGGGGGGCTTCGACAGATACGCAGTATTTT. Translation: CAGHRGASTDTQYF.

This clonotype occurred a few times. The chain uses TRBV4-1 and TRBJ2-5, with 7 bases aligning to TRBD1. The V and J ends lost 2 bases and 0 bases, in that order; junction bases with no gene match: 6. CDR1 and CDR2 (germline): MGHRA, YSYEKL. The CDR3 length is 16 residues. CDR3 DNA sequence: TGCGCCAGCAGCCAACGACAGGGACAGTACCAAGAGACCCAGTACTTC. Its protein is CASSQRQGQYQETQYF.

This clonotype was seen only a few times. J is TRBJ2-3 and V is TRBV6-4; 8 bases agree with TRBD2. V lost 3 bases, J lost 4 bases, and 6 bases stayed unmatched. This CDR3 is built from 15 residues. CDR1 is MRHNA, CDR2 SNTAGT, per germline. The CDR3: CASSDGAGASDTQYF. The DNA of the CDR3 is TGTGCCAGCAGTGATGGAGCGGGGGCTTCAGATACGCAGTATTTT.

A few counts support this clonotype. The rearrangement joins TRBV9 to TRBJ2-5, with 9 bases that match TRBD2. Losses at the gene ends were 0 bases for V and 5 bases for J; bases not matched to a gene: 8. Germline CDR1 reads SGDLS; CDR2 reads YYNGEE. The CDR3 loop spans 16 amino acids. CDR3 residues: CASSVAGGGADETQYF. The CDR3 coding sequence is TGTGCCAGCAGCGTAGCTGGCGGGGGGGCCGATGAGACCCAGTACTTC.

This chain links TRBV9 with TRBJ1-1; the D is unclear. This CDR3 has 13 residues. V lost 10 bases to trimming and J lost 3 bases, with 16 bases between them. Per the germline V gene, CDR1 is SGDLS and CDR2 is YYNGEE. The CDR3 here is CASSLSRDTEAFF. For the CDR3, the DNA is TGTGCCTCCTCCCTATCTCGGGACACTGAAGCTTTCTTT.

The sample holds a few counts of this clonotype. The gene calls are TRBV2 and TRBJ1-6; D remains ambiguous. CDR1 and CDR2 from the germline V gene are SNHLY and FYNNEI. CDR3 size: 14 residues. V lost 6 bases and J 9 bases, leaving 15 bases between the germline ends. CDR3 DNA: TGTGCCAGCAGCCCCACGTGGGAGGCTTCACCCCTCCACTTT. This codes for CASSPTWEASPLHF.

This clonotype has only a few counts. J is TRBJ1-4 and V is TRBV6-1; D may be TRBD1 (5 bases). The CDR3 has 13 amino acids. Per germline, CDR1 MNHNS and CDR2 SASEGT. Trimming removed 4 bases at V and 7 bases at J, with 10 bases between. The CDR3 DNA sequence: TGTGCCAGCAGTGGGCCAGGGACTGAAAAACTGTTTTTT. Translation gives CASSGPGTEKLFF.

This clonotype was seen at least ten times. The V and J genes are TRBV29-1 and TRBJ2-7; a possible D gene is TRBD1 (5 bases). This CDR3 has 14 amino acids. Trimming left V 6 bases short and J 2 bases short, with 17 bases between. CDR1 is SQVTM, CDR2 ANQGSEA, per germline. The CDR3 here is CSVTPRQRPYEQYF. The CDR3 DNA reads TGCAGCGTCACCCCGAGACAGCGTCCCTACGAGCAGTACTTC.

This clonotype was seen ten or more times. The junction differs from germline at one of its ends, possibly a read error. J is TRBJ2-5 and V is TRBV7-7; perhaps TRBD1 as D (5 bases). Germline V gives CDR1 SSHAT, CDR2 FNYEAQ (reference sequence). The CDR3 loop spans 14 amino acids. CDR3 nucleotide sequence: TGTGCTAGCAGCTTAGAAGGGGACCAAGAGACCCAGTACTTC. It yields the protein CASSLEGDQETQYF. Combining the CDR3 with reference TRBV7-7 and TRBJ2-5 gives the whole variable domain GAGVSQSPRYKVTKRGQDVTLRCDPISSHATLYWYQQALGQGPEFLTYFNYEAQPDKSGLPSDRFSAERPEGSISTLTIQRTEQRDSAMYRCASSLEGDQETQYFGPGTRLLVL.

This clonotype was observed a few times. The V call is TRBV27, the J call TRBJ1-5; D is unclear. This CDR3 region has 13 residues. Trimming took 6 bases from V and 4 from J, leaving 10 bases between them. Germline V CDR1 and CDR2: MNHEY, SMNVEV (reference sequence). CDR3 amino acids: CASRLGMNQPQHF. In DNA form, the CDR3 reads TGTGCCAGCAGACTAGGGATGAATCAGCCCCAGCATTTT.

This clonotype turned up a few times. V gene TRBV10-2 combines with J gene TRBJ2-5; TRBD2 might be the D (7 bases). Germline lookup yields CDR1 WSHSY and CDR2 SAAADI. The CDR3 consists of 16 residues. Trimming left V 3 bases short and J 3 bases short, with 17 bases between. The CDR3 bases are TGCGCCAGCAGTGACGGCGGCGGGGGCCAGAAAGAGACCCAGTACTTC. This gives the protein CASSDGGGGQKETQYF.

This clonotype showed up many times. The V call is TRBV7-9, the J call TRBJ1-1, with 9 nucleotides matching TRBD1. In germline, CDR1 is SEHNR, CDR2 FQNEAQ (reference sequence). J gave up 5 bases and V 5 bases, and 9 bases lay outside the gene matches. The CDR3 is 15 amino acids. The CDR3, as DNA: TGTGCCAGCAGCCCCGTACGGGACAGGGCAACTGAAGCTTTCTTT. It is translated as CASSPVRDRATEAFF.